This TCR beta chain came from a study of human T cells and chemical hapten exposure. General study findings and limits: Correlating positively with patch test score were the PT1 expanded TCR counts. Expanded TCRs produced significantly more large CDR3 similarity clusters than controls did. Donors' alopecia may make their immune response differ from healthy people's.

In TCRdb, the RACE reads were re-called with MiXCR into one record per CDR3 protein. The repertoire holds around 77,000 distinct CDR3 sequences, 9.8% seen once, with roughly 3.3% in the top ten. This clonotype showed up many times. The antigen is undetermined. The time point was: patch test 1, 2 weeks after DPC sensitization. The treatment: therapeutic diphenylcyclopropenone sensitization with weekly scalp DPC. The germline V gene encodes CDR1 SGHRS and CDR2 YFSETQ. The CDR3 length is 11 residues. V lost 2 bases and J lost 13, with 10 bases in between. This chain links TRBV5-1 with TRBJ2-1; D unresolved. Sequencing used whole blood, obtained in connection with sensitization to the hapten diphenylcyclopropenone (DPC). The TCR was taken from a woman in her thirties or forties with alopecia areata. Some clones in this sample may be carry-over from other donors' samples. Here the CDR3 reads CASSFRPRQFF. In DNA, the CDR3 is TGCGCCAGCAGCTTTAGGCCGAGACAGTTCTTC.